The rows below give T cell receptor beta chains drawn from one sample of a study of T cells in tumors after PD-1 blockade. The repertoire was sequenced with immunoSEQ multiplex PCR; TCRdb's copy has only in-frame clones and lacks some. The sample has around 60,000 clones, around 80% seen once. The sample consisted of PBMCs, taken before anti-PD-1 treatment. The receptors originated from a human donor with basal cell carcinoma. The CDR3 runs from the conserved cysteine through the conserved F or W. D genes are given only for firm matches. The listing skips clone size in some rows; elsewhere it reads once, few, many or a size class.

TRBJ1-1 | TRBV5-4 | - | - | TGTGCCAGCAGCCCCCGGGAGAGGACCAGGAACACTGAAGCTTTCTTT | CASSPRERTRNTEAFF
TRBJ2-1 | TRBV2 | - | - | TGTGCCAGCAGTGAGAAGGGTGACAATGAGCAGTTCTTC | CASSEKGDNEQFF
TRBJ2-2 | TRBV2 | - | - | TGTGCCAGCAGTGACTTGGTCTTCAAATCTCGCACCGGGGAGCTGTTTTTT | CASSDLVFKSRTGELFF
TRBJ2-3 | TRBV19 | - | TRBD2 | TGTGCCAGTAGTAGGGAGGGGAGGGTGACAGATACGCAGTATTTT | CASSREGRVTDTQYF
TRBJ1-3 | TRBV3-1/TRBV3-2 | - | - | TGTGCCAGCAGCCCATCCGGTCGACAGAGAAACACCATATATTTT | CASSPSGRQRNTIYF
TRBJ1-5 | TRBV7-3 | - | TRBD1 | TGTGCCAGCAGCCCTACAGGGGGGGACCAGCCCCAGCATTTT | CASSPTGGDQPQHF
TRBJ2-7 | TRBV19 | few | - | TGTGCCAGTAGTTCTGGGACGGCATTTAAGTACTTC | CASSSGTAFKYF
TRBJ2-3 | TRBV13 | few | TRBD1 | TGTGCCAGCAGCCAGTACAGACAGGGCAGGTCGAACCAAGGTACGCAGTATTTT | CASSQYRQGRSNQGTQYF
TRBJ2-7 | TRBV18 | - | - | TGTGCCAGCTCACCAGGAGACGAGCAGTACTTC | CASSPGDEQYF
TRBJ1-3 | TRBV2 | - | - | TGTGCCAGCAGTGTTTACCCAAACACCATATATTTT | CASSVYPNTIYF
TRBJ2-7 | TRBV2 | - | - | TGTGCCAGCAGTGAAGCTTGGGCAGAACAGTACTTC | CASSEAWAEQYF
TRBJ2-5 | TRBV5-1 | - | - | TGCGCCAGCGGGAGGCGTCAGGGCTTGCTGGAGACCCAGTACTTC | CASGRRQGLLETQYF
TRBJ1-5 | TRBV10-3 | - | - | TGTGCCATCAGTGAGTCGGGGCATAGCAATCAGCCCCAGCATTTT | CAISESGHSNQPQHF
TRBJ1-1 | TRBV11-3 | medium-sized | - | TGTGCCAGCAGCTTCTCCGGGGTGAACACTGAAGCTTTCTTT | CASSFSGVNTEAFF
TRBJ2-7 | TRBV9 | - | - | TGTGCCAGCAGCGTAGATGGTCAAGGGGGGATCTACGAGCAGTACTTC | CASSVDGQGGIYEQYF
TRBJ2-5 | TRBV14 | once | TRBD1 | TGTGCCAGCAGCCAAGAAACAGGGGGCTGGGAGACCCAGTACTTC | CASSQETGGWETQYF
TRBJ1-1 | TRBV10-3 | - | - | TGTGCCATCAGTGATCTAGGAGGGCTTGACACTGAAGCTTTCTTT | CAISDLGGLDTEAFF
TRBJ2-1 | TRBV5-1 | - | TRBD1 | TGCGCCAGCAGCTCTGGAAGTCGACAGGGGCACAACAATGAGCAGTTCTTC | CASSSGSRQGHNNEQFF
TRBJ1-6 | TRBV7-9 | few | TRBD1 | TGTGCCAGCAGCCGGACAGGGAGTCACAATTCACCCCTCCACTTT | CASSRTGSHNSPLHF
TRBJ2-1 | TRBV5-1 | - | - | TGCGCCAGCAGCTTGGAGACTTTTTACAATGAGCAGTTCTTC | CASSLETFYNEQFF
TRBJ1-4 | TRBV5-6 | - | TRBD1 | TGTGCCAGCAGTTACCGGGACAGGGCTAATGAAAAACTGTTTTTT | CASSYRDRANEKLFF
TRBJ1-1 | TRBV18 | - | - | TGTGCCAGCTCATTTAGTTTTGGTGCTGAAGCTTTCTTT | CASSFSFGAEAFF
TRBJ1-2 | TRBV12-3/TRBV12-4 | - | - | TGTGCCAGCACCCTGGACAGTAACTATGGCTACACCTTC | CASTLDSNYGYTF
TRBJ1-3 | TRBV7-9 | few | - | TGTGCCAGCAGCTTAGGGACGGACGGAAACACCATATATTTT | CASSLGTDGNTIYF
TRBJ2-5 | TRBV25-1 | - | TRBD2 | TGTGCCAGCAGTGAAGGCCTAGCGGGGGGTAGAGAGACCCAGTACTTC | CASSEGLAGGRETQYF
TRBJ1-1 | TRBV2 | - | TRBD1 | TGTGCCAGCAGTGGACAGGGGCGGAACACTGAAGCTTTCTTT | CASSGQGRNTEAFF
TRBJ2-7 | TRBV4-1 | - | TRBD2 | TGCGCCAGCAGCCATACTAGCGGGAGATTCTACGAGCAGTACTTC | CASSHTSGRFYEQYF
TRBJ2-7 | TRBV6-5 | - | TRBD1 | TGTGCCAGCAGAGTCCCGGGACAGGGGGCTCGCGAGCAGTACTTC | CASRVPGQGAREQYF
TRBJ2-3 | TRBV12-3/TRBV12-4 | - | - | TGTGCCAGCAGTTTAGACACAGATACGCAGTATTTT | CASSLDTDTQYF
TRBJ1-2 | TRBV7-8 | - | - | TGTGCCAGCAGCTCCGGACTGTTTGGCTACACCTTC | CASSSGLFGYTF
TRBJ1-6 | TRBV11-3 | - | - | TGTGCCAGCAGCTCCGGGGGGCTACAAACTCAATATAATTCACCCCTCCACTTT | CASSSGGLQTQYNSPLHF
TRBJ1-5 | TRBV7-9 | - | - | TGTGCCAGCAGCTTCGAAGGGGGTAATCAGCCCCAGCATTTT | CASSFEGGNQPQHF
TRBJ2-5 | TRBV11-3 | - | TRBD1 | TGTGCCAGCAGCCACGTCGGGACAGTGTACCAAGAGACCCAGTACTTC | CASSHVGTVYQETQYF
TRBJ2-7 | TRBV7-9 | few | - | TGTGCCAGCAGCCCTCCGCGGGGCAACGAGCAGTACTTC | CASSPPRGNEQYF
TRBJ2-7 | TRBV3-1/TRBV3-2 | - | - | TGTGCCAGCAGCCGAGTAGCCTGGGGTACGGCCTACGAGCAGTACTTC | CASSRVAWGTAYEQYF
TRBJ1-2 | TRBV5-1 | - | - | TGCGCCAGCAGCTTGGAGTTAGGGTCTGGCTACACCTTC | CASSLELGSGYTF
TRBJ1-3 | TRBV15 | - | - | TGTGCCACCAGCAGAGGTTGGGGCAGCAACTCTGGAAACACCATATATTTT | CATSRGWGSNSGNTIYF
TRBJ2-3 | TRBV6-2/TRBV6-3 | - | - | TGTGCCAGCAGTTACAACAGGGTGGCAGATACGCAGTATTTT | CASSYNRVADTQYF
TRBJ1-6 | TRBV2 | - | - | TGTGCCAGCAGTGAATCCGTAGGGGGGCCCGGCTGGAATTCACCCCTCCACTTT | CASSESVGGPGWNSPLHF
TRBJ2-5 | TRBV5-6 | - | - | TGTGCCAGCAGCTTGAACGGGCTCCAATACGGGTTCCAAGAGACCCAGTACTTC | CASSLNGLQYGFQETQYF
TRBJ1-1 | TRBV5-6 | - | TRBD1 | TGTGCCAGCAGCTCACGCACGGGACAGTTGAACACTGAAGCTTTCTTT | CASSSRTGQLNTEAFF
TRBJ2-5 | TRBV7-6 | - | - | TGTGCCAGCGGCCAAAATCCGGGACAAGAGACCCAGTACTTC | CASGQNPGQETQYF
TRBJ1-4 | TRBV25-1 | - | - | TGTGCCAGCAGTTCGACAAGGGGGTTTAGTGAAAAACTGTTTTTT | CASSSTRGFSEKLFF
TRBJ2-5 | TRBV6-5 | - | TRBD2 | TGTGCCAGTACTTTCTCAGGACTAGGGGAAGAGACCCAGTACTTC | CASTFSGLGEETQYF
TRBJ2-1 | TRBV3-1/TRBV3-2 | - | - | TGTGCCAGCAGCCAACTAGCAGCCAATGAGCAGTTCTTC | CASSQLAANEQFF
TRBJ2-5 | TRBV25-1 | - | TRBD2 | TGTGCCAGCAGTGAAGGGGGCGGGGGGCTCCAAGAGACCCAGTACTTC | CASSEGGGGLQETQYF
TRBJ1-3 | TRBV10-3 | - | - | TGTGCCATCAGTGAGCCGAAGGGGGTTCACACCATATATTTT | CAISEPKGVHTIYF
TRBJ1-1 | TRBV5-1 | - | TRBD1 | TGCGCCAGCAGCTCACCCTACAGGGGAGATGAAGCTTTCTTT | CASSSPYRGDEAFF
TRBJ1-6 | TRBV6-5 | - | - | TGTGCCAGCAGGGCAACGACTGCTCCAAATTCACCCCTCCACTTT | CASRATTAPNSPLHF
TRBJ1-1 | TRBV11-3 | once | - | TGTGCCAGCAGCTTAACCCTTGGGATGGGGGGCACTGAAGCTTTCTTT | CASSLTLGMGGTEAFF
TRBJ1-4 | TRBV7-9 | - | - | TGTGCCAGCAGCTTAGAACCGGGGGTAACTAATGAAAAACTGTTTTTT | CASSLEPGVTNEKLFF
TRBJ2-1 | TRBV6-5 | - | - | TGTGCCAGCAGTTACTCGAAAGCCACTGAGCAGTTCTTC | CASSYSKATEQFF
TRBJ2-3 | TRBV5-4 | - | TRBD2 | TGTGCCAGCAGCTGGAAACTAGCGGGGGCAACAGATACGCAGTATTTT | CASSWKLAGATDTQYF
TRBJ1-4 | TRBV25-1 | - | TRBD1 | TGTGCCAGCAACAAGGGGGCGTCTGAAAAACTGTTTTTT | CASNKGASEKLFF